This is a list of T cell receptor beta chains from one sample in a study of patients and donors after allogeneic stem cell transplantation. TCRdb fed the RT-PCR reads into MiXCR, producing one record per CDR3 protein. The table lists about 96,000 distinct CDR3 sequences, roughly 43% of them singletons. The sample taken for sequencing was blood, either unsorted or a sorted T cell fraction (not recorded which). The receptor source for this set is a human donor who was either an allogeneic HSCT recipient or a stem cell or donor lymphocyte infusion donor (not recorded which). It is not recorded whose cells these are; they may come from a transplant donor. CDR3s include the opening cysteine and the closing phenylalanine or tryptophan. Fields, in order: V gene, D gene, clone size, J gene, CDR3 protein, CDR3 DNA. D genes are given only for firm matches. Not all rows give a size; the values are once, few, many and, for expanded clones, a class.

TRBV4-3,TRBD1,few,TRBJ1-2,CASSQDNRQGSGYTF,TGCGCCAGCAGCCAAGATAATCGACAGGGAAGCGGCTACACCTTC
TRBV29-1,NA,NA,TRBJ1-2,CSVESGPVGGYTF,TGCAGCGTTGAAAGCGGACCTGTGGGAGGCTACACCTTC
TRBV28,TRBD1,few,TRBJ1-3,CASSLLTGTADTIYF,TGTGCCAGCAGTTTATTGACCGGGACAGCGGACACCATATATTTT
TRBV12-3/TRBV12-4,NA,NA,TRBJ1-1,CASTPRIEGRNGTEAFF,TGTGCCAGCACCCCCCGCATAGAGGGGCGCAACGGCACTGAAGCTTTCTTT
TRBV27,NA,NA,TRBJ1-1,CASSFKPDREAFF,TGTGCCAGCAGTTTCAAACCCGACAGGGAAGCTTTCTTT
TRBV5-6,NA,NA,TRBJ1-3,CASSPRAAGNTIYF,TGTGCCAGCAGCCCCAGGGCAGCAGGAAACACCATATATTTT
TRBV4-2,NA,NA,TRBJ1-2,CASSQDLGVHYGYTF,TGTGCCAGCAGCCAAGATCTGGGGGTCCACTATGGCTACACCTTC
TRBV10-3,TRBD1,NA,TRBJ1-5,CAIRDRENQPQHF,TGTGCCATCAGGGACAGGGAGAATCAGCCCCAGCATTTT
TRBV25-1,NA,NA,TRBJ1-1,CASSESQGLGNTEAFF,TGTGCCAGCAGTGAATCCCAGGGGCTGGGGAACACTGAAGCTTTCTTT
TRBV29-1,TRBD1,few,TRBJ1-2,CSVGFGTGVHGYTF,TGCAGCGTTGGCTTTGGAACAGGGGTTCATGGCTACACCTTC
TRBV2,NA,NA,TRBJ1-1,CASRRGGTEAFF,TGTGCCAGTCGGCGGGGGGGGACTGAAGCTTTCTTT
TRBV12-3/TRBV12-4,NA,few,TRBJ1-1,CASSFSPQVRSTEAFF,TGTGCCAGCAGTTTCTCCCCACAAGTTAGGAGCACTGAAGCTTTCTTT
TRBV6-5,NA,few,TRBJ1-2,CASSYASWGAYGYTF,TGTGCCAGCAGTTACGCTTCCTGGGGGGCCTATGGCTACACCTTC
TRBV7-2,NA,NA,TRBJ1-5,CASSFWGQPQHF,TGTGCCAGCAGCTTTTGGGGTCAGCCCCAGCATTTT
TRBV12-3/TRBV12-4,NA,once,TRBJ1-1,CASKGGGAYTEAFF,TGTGCCAGCAAGGGGGGGGGTGCGTACACTGAAGCTTTCTTT
TRBV5-1,TRBD1,NA,TRBJ1-4,CASSPGLLGGSNEKLFF,TGCGCCAGCAGCCCGGGACTATTAGGGGGCTCTAATGAAAAACTGTTTTTT
TRBV12-3/TRBV12-4,TRBD2,NA,TRBJ2-4,CASVSREGRAKNIQYF,TGTGCCAGCGTATCGCGGGAGGGCCGAGCCAAAAACATTCAGTACTTC
TRBV6-2/TRBV6-3,TRBD2,NA,TRBJ2-7,CATGRAPYEQYF,TGTGCCACTGGGAGGGCTCCCTACGAGCAGTACTTC
TRBV7-2,NA,many,TRBJ1-1,CASSSRGNTEAFF,TGTGCCAGCAGCTCCAGGGGGAACACTGAAGCTTTCTTT
TRBV12-3/TRBV12-4,NA,once,TRBJ1-4,CASSSGQQTNEILFF,TGTGCCAGCAGTTCTGGACAGCAGACTAATGAAATACTGTTTTTT
TRBV6-5,NA,NA,TRBJ1-6,CASSYYQGPNSPLHF,TGTGCCAGCAGTTACTATCAGGGCCCTAATTCACCCCTCCACTTT
TRBV6-5,NA,few,TRBJ1-2,CASSYFPGTIDGYTF,TGTGCCAGCAGTTATTTCCCCGGCACTATCGATGGCTACACCTTC
TRBV25-1,NA,NA,TRBJ2-5,CASSDGKETQYF,TGTGCCAGCAGTGACGGTAAAGAGACCCAGTACTTC
TRBV27,NA,NA,TRBJ1-2,CASSLSHGYGYTF,TGTGCCAGCAGTTTATCGCACGGCTATGGCTACACCTTC
TRBV12-3/TRBV12-4,TRBD1,NA,TRBJ1-1,CASSWGTGPTEAFF,TGTGCCAGCAGCTGGGGGACAGGGCCCACCGAAGCTTTCTTT
TRBV6-5,NA,few,TRBJ1-4,CASSYGGVGEKLFF,TGTGCCAGCAGTTACGGTGGGGTTGGGGAAAAACTGTTTTTT
TRBV4-3,NA,few,TRBJ1-2,CASSQKRTDGYTF,TGCGCCAGCAGCCAAAAGCGGACTGATGGCTACACCTTC
TRBV4-3,TRBD1,NA,TRBJ1-2,CASSQEVGQVTSNYGYTF,TGCGCCAGCAGCCAAGAGGTGGGACAGGTTACTTCTAACTATGGCTACACCTTC
TRBV24-1,TRBD2,NA,TRBJ2-1,CATSDPTSGRAAGTYNEQFF,TGTGCCACCAGTGACCCGACTAGCGGGAGGGCCGCTGGTACCTACAATGAGCAGTTCTTC